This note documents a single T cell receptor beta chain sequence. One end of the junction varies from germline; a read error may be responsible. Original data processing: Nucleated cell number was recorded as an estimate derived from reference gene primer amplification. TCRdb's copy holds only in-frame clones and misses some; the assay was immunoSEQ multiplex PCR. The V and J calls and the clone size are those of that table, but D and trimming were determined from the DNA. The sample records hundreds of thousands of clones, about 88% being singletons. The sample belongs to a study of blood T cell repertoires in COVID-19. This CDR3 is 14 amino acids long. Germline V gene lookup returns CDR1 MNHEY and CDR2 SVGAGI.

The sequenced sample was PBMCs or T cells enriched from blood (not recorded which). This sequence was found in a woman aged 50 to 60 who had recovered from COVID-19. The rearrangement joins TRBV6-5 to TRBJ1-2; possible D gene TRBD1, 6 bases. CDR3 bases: TGTGCCAGTAGTTTACAGCAGGGGTTGGGAGGCTACACCTTC. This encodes CASSLQQGLGGYTF.